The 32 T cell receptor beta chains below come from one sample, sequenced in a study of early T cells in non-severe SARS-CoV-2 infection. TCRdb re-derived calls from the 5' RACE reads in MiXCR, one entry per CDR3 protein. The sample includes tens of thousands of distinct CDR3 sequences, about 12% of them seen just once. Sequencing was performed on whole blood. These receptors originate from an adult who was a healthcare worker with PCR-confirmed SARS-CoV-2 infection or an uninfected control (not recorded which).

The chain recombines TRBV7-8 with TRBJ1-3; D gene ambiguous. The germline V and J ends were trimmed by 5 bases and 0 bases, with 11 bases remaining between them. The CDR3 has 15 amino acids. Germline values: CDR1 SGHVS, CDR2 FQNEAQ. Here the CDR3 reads CASSRDGYSGNTIYF. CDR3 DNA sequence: TGTGCCAGCAGCCGAGACGGGTACTCTGGAAACACCATATATTTT.

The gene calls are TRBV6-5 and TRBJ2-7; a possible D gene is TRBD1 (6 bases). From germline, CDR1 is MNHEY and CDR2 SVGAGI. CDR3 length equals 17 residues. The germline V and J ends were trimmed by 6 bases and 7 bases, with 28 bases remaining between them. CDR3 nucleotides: TGTGCCAGCAGCCTGTACCGATTACAGGGCGTGAATCGTGAGCAGTACTTC. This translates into CASSLYRLQGVNREQYF.

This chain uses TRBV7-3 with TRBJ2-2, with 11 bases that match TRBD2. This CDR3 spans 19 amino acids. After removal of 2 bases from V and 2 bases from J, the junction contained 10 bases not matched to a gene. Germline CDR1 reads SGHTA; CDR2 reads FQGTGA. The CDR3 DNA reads TGTGCCAGCAGCTTATTCCCTACTAGCGGGAGACCCAACACCGGGGAGCTGTTTTTT. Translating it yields CASSLFPTSGRPNTGELFF.

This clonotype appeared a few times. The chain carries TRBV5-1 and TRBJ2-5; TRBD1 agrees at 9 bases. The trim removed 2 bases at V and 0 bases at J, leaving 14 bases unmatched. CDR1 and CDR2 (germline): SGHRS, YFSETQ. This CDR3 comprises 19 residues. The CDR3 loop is CASSFPLRRQGEYQETQYF. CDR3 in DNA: TGCGCCAGCAGCTTCCCTCTTCGTAGACAGGGGGAGTACCAAGAGACCCAGTACTTC.

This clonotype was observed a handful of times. In DNA form, the CDR3 reads TGTGCCAGCAGCTTGCGGCGGGAGAGCGGGAGAACCGCGACCCAGTACTTC. This gives the protein CASSLRRESGRTATQYF. The rearrangement uses TRBV7-8 and TRBJ2-5, with 8 bases lining up with TRBD2. The CDR3 has 17 residues. Per germline, CDR1 SGHVS and CDR2 FQNEAQ. V was pared by 3 bases and J by 7 bases, with 16 bases of the junction left unmatched.

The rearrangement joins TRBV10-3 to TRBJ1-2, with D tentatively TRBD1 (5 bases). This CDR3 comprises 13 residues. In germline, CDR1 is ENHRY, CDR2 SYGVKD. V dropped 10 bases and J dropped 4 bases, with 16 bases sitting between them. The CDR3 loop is CATVPAGGYGYTF. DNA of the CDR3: TGTGCCACCGTACCAGCCGGGGGCTATGGCTACACCTTC.

This CDR3 is CASSKAEGLSGNTIYF. The DNA of the CDR3 is TGTGCCAGCAGCAAAGCCGAGGGCCTCTCTGGAAACACCATATATTTT. The V and J genes are TRBV21-1 and TRBJ1-3. TRBV21-1 is given as a pseudogene. This CDR3 comprises 16 residues.

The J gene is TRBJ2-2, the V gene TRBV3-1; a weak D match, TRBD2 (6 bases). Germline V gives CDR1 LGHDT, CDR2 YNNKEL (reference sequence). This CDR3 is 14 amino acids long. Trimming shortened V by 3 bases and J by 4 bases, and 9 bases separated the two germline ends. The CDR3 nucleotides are TGTGCCAGCAGCCAGATAGCGGTCACCGGGGAGCTGTTTTTT. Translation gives CASSQIAVTGELFF.

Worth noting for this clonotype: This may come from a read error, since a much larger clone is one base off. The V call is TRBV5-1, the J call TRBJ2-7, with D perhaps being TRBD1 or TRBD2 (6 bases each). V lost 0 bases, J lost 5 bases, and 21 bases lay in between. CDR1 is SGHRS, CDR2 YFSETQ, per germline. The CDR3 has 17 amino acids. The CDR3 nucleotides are TGCGCCAGCAGCTTGGCCACGATTGTGGGGGGCGCCGACGAGCAGTACTTC. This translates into CASSLATIVGGADEQYF.

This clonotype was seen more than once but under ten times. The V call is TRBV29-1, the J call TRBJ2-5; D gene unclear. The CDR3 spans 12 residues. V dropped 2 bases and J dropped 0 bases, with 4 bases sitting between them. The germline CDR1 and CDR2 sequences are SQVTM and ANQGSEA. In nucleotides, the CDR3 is TGCAGCGTTGAACAGCACCAAGAGACCCAGTACTTC. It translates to CSVEQHQETQYF. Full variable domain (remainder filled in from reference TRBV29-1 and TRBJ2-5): SAVISQKPSRDICQRGTSLTIQCQVDSQVTMMFWYRQQPGQSLTLIATANQGSEATYESGFVIDKFPISRPNLTFSTLTVSNMSPEDSSIYLCSVEQHQETQYFGPGTRLLVL.

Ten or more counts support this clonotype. Written as DNA, the CDR3 is TGCAGTGCTAGAGGGACAGGGACCTCCTATGGCTACACCTTC. It specifies CSARGTGTSYGYTF. The V call is TRBV20-1, the J call TRBJ1-2; 8 bases agree with TRBD1. J lost 4 bases, V lost 1 base, and 5 bases had no gene match. Germline lookup yields CDR1 DFQATT and CDR2 SNEGSKA (reference sequence). CDR3 length: 14 residues.

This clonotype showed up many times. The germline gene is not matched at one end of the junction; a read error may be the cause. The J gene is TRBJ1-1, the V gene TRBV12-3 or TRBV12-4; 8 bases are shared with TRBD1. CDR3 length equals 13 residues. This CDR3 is CASSSGLDRATHF. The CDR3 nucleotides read TGTGCCAGCAGTTCGGGGTTGGACAGGGCGACGCACTTT.

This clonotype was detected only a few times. CDR3 sequence reads: CASSLATETQYF. The CDR3 DNA follows: TGCGCCAGCAGCTTGGCTACAGAGACCCAGTACTTC. V and J are TRBV5-1 and TRBJ2-5, with D unresolved. V was shortened by 0 bases and J by 4 bases, with 4 bases between the two germline ends. The germline CDR1 and CDR2 sequences are SGHRS and YFSETQ. The CDR3 consists of 12 residues.

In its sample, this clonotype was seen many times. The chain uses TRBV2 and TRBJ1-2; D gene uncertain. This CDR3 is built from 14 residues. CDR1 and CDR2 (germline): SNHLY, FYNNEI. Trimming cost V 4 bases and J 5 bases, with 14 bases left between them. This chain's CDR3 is CASSGENNYYGYTF. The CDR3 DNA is TGTGCCAGCAGTGGAGAAAACAACTATTATGGCTACACCTTC.

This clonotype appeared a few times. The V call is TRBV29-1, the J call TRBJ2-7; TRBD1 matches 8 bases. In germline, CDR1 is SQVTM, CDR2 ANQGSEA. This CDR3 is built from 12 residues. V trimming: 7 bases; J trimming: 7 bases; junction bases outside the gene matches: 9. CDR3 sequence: CSGSDRGEEQYF. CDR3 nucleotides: TGCAGCGGTAGTGACAGGGGCGAGGAGCAGTACTTC.

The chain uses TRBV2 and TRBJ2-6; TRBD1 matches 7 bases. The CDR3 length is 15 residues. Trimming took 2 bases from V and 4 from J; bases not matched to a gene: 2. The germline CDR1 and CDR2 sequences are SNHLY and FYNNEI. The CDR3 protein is CASSERGRGANVLTF. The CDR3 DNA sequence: TGTGCCAGCAGTGAAAGGGGGCGAGGGGCCAACGTCCTGACTTTC.

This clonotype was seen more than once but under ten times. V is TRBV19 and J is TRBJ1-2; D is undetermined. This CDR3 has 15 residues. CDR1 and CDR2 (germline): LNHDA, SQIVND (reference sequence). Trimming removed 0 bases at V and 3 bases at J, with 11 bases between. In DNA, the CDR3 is TGTGCCAGTAGTATAGATTTGGAGGACGACTATGGCTACACCTTC. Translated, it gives CASSIDLEDDYGYTF.

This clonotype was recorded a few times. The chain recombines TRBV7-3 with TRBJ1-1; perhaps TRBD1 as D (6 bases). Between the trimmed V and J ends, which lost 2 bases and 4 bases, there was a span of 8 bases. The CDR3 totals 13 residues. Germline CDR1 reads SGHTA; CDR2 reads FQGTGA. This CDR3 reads CASSLQGSTEAFF. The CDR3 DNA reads TGTGCCAGCAGCTTACAGGGGAGCACTGAAGCTTTCTTT.

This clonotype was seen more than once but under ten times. The CDR3 DNA reads as TGTGCCTCCGGTGCGGACACTATTAGCAATCAGCCCCAGCATTTT. This codes for CASGADTISNQPQHF. The gene calls are TRBV10-3 and TRBJ1-5; weak D call: TRBD1 (5 bases). Trimming took 11 bases from V and 0 from J, leaving 17 bases between them. Germline lookup yields CDR1 ENHRY and CDR2 SYGVKD. The CDR3 has 15 residues.

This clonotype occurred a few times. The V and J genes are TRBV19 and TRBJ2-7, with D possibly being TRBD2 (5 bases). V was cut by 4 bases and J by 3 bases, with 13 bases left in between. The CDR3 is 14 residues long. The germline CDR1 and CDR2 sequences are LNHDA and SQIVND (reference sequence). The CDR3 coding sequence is TGTGCCAGTAGTACCCTAGCCAGATACTACGAGCAGTACTTC. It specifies CASSTLARYYEQYF.

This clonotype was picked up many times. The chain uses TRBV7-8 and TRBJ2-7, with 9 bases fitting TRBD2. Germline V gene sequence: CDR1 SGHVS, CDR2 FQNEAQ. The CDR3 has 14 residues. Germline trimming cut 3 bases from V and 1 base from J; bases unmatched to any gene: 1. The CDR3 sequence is CASSFLAGSYEQYF. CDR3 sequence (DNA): TGTGCCAGCAGCTTTCTAGCGGGATCCTACGAGCAGTACTTC. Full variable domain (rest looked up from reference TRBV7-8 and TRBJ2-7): GAGVSQSPRYKVAKRGQDVALRCDPISGHVSLFWYQQALGQGPEFLTYFQNEAQLDKSGLPSDRFFAERPEGSVSTLKIQRTQQEDSAVYLCASSFLAGSYEQYFGPGTRLTVT.

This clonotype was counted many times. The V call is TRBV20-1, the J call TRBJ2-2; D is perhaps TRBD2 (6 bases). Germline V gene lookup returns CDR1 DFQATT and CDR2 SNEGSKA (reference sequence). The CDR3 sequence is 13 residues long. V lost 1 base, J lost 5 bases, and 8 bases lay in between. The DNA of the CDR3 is TGCAGTGCTAGAGGTCGGGGGACCGGGGAGCTGTTTTTT. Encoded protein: CSARGRGTGELFF.

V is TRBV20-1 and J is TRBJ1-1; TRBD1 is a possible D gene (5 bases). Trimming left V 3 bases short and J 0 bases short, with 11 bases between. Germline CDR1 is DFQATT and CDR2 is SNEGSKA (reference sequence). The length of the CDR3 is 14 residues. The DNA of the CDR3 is TGCAGTGCTAGGGGTTCCAGGGTGAACACTGAAGCTTTCTTT. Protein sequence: CSARGSRVNTEAFF.

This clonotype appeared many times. As DNA, the CDR3 is TGTGCCAGCAGCTTAGCGGCCAGGGGCGTAGATGGCTACACCTTC. Amino acids: CASSLAARGVDGYTF. The rearrangement joins TRBV7-9 to TRBJ1-2, with D possibly matching TRBD1 (6 bases). The CDR3 runs to 15 residues. V lost 0 bases and J lost 6, with 14 bases in between. Germline V lookup: CDR1 SEHNR, CDR2 FQNEAQ (reference sequence).

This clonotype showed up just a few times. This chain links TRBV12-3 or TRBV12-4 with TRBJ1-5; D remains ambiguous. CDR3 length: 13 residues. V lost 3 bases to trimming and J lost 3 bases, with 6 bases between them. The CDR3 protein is CASSFSSNQPQHF. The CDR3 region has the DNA TGTGCCAGCAGTTTTAGTTCCAATCAGCCCCAGCATTTT.

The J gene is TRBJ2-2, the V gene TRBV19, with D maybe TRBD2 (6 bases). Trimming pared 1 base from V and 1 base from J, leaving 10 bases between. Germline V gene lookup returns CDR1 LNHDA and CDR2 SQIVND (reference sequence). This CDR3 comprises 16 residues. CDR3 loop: CASSIGGGRNTGELFF. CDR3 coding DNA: TGTGCCAGTAGTATAGGGGGAGGAAGGAACACCGGGGAGCTGTTTTTT.

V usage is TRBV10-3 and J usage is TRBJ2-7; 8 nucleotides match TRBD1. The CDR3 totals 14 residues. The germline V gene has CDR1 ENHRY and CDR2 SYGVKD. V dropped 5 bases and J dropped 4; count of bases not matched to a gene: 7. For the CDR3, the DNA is TGTGCCATCAGTCACGGGACAGGAGTATACGAGCAGTACTTC. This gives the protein CAISHGTGVYEQYF.

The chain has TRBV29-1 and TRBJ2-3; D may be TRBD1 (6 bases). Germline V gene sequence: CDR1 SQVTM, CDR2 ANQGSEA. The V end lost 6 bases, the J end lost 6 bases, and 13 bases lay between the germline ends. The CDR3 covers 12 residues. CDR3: CSVVGTTDTQYF. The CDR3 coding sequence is TGCAGCGTAGTCGGGACAACGGATACGCAGTATTTT.

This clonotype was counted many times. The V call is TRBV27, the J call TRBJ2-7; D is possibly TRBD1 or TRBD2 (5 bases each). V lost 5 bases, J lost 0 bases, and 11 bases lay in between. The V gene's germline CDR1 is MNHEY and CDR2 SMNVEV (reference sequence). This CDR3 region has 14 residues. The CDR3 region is CASSRDGSSYEQYF. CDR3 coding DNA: TGTGCCAGCAGTAGGGACGGAAGCTCCTACGAGCAGTACTTC.

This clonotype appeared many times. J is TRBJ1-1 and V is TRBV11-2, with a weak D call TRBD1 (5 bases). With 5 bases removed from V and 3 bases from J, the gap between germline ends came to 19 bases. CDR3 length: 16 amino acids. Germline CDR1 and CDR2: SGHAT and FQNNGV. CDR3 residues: CASSPAGRILDTEAFF. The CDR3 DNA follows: TGTGCCAGCAGCCCGGCAGGGAGAATATTGGACACTGAAGCTTTCTTT.

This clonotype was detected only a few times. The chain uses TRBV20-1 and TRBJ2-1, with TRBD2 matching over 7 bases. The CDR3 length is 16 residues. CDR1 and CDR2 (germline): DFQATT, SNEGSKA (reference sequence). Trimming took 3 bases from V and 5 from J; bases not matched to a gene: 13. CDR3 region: CSARGSGLAADNEQFF. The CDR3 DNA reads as TGCAGTGCTAGGGGTTCGGGCCTAGCGGCAGACAATGAGCAGTTCTTC.

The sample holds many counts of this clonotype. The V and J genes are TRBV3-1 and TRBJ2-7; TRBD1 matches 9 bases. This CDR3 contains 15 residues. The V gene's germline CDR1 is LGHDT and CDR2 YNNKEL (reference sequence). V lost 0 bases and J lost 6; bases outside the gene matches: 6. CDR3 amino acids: CASSQDVGQGSEQYF. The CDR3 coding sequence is TGTGCCAGCAGCCAAGATGTAGGACAGGGGTCCGAGCAGTACTTC.